The source of this T cell receptor beta chain is a study of naive and memory T cell subsets. Ligated cDNA underwent four rounds of PCR with nested alpha and beta constant region primers and SP2. TCRdb used MiXCR to reprocess the 5' RACE reads, holding one entry per CDR3 protein. The data contain roughly 56,000 distinct CDR3 sequences, approximately 6.6% of them singletons. TCR cDNA received a 3' ligated oligonucleotide that carried a UMI. Germline V lookup: CDR1 MNHEY, CDR2 SMNVEV (reference sequence). The CDR3 consists of 16 residues. V shed 6 bases and J 8 bases; nucleotides not matched to a gene: 13.

This sequence was found in a male donor in good health. The V gene is TRBV27, the J gene TRBJ2-2; 9 nucleotides align to TRBD2. CDR3 nucleotide sequence: TGTGCCAGCAGCCCTACGACTAGCGGTGTTGGTGGGGAGCTGTTTTTT. It codes for CASSPTTSGVGGELFF.